Listed below are T cell receptor beta chains from one sample, sequenced in a study of PD-1 blockade in classical Hodgkin lymphoma. Generated by immunoSEQ multiplex PCR, the TCRdb table keeps only in-frame clones and is missing some. Among some 38,000 clones listed, approximately 82% were seen once. Sequencing was performed on peripheral blood mononuclear cells (PBMCs), taken before the second cycle of nivolumab. The receptors originated from a human donor with classical Hodgkin lymphoma. Each CDR3 is given with its conserved first and last residue. D genes are given only for firm matches. Expanded clones are given a class, and other clones once, few, many or no size at all.

j_call v_call d_call clone_size cdr3_nt cdr3_aa
TRBJ2-4 TRBV19 . . TGTGCCAGTAGTATCTCGGCGGGCGGGACAGCAGACTTC CASSISAGGTADF
TRBJ2-6 TRBV5-1 . few TGCGCCAGCAGCTTGGTAGGGGCTGGGGCCAACGTCCTGACTTTC CASSLVGAGANVLTF
TRBJ2-7 TRBV6-5 . . TGTGCCAGCAGCCTACGAAGGGGGATAAGCTACGAGCAGTACTTC CASSLRRGISYEQYF
TRBJ2-3 TRBV27 TRBD1 . TGTGCCAGCAGACCAGGGACAGGGGGCCCGTATTTT CASRPGTGGPYF
TRBJ1-5 TRBV2 . few TGTGCCAGCAGTGGTGGCCCGGCTCAGCCCCAGCATTTT CASSGGPAQPQHF
TRBJ1-1 TRBV9 . . TGTGCCAGCAGCGTAGAGGGGGTTTACACTGAAGCTTTCTTT CASSVEGVYTEAFF
TRBJ1-2 TRBV5-6 . few TGTGCCAGCAGACAACTCATAGGTGGCTACACCTTC CASRQLIGGYTF
TRBJ2-5 TRBV29-1 . once TGCAGCGCTAGGACACAAGAGACCCAGTACTTC CSARTQETQYF
TRBJ1-6 TRBV7-2 . . TGTGCCAGCAGCTTTATGTCTTGGAGCTCCTATAATTCACCCCTCCACTTT CASSFMSWSSYNSPLHF
TRBJ2-2 TRBV4-1 TRBD2 . TGCGCCAGCAGCCGAGCGCGGGGGGAGGGCGGGGAGCTGTTTTTT CASSRARGEGGELFF
TRBJ2-2 TRBV29-1 . . TGCAGCCACACAGGGCTAAACGGGGAGCTGTTTTTT CSHTGLNGELFF
TRBJ2-1 TRBV5-5 . . TGTGCCAGCAGCTTTGCAGGGGATTCTTACAATGAGCAGTTCTTC CASSFAGDSYNEQFF